The rows below give T cell receptor beta chains drawn from one sample of a study of cytomegalovirus exposure and HLA in healthy donors. The assay was immunoSEQ multiplex PCR, and TCRdb's table has in-frame clones only and misses some. There are 160,000 or so clones in the sample; roughly 80% occur only once, and 1.3% to 1.5% lies in the top ten. Material for sequencing was PBMCs. These receptors were taken from a woman in her twenties or thirties in good health and CMV-seronegative. Both conserved end residues are part of each CDR3. A D gene is named only where the DNA matches it firmly. Clone size is not always given. Where it is, it says once, few, many or a class for expanded clones.

-	-	TRBV5-8	TRBJ2-7	CASNRPVREQYF	TGTGCCAGCAATCGCCCAGTTCGCGAGCAGTACTTC
few	-	TRBV4-2	TRBJ2-3	CASSQGSKDTQYF	TGTGCCAGCAGCCAAGGGAGTAAAGATACGCAGTATTTT
few	TRBD1	TRBV9	TRBJ2-2	CASSGMNRGGPTPGELFF	TGTGCCAGCAGCGGCATGAACAGGGGCGGGCCCACCCCGGGGGAGCTGTTTTTT
-	TRBD1	TRBV5-1	TRBJ2-7	CASSAGQGITYEQYF	TGCGCCAGCAGCGCGGGACAGGGGATCACCTACGAGCAGTACTTC
-	-	TRBV30	TRBJ1-2	CACSRVGYGYTF	TGTGCCTGCAGCAGGGTGGGCTATGGCTACACCTTC
-	-	TRBV6-5	TRBJ1-6	CASSYPSTGNSPLHF	TGTGCCAGCAGTTACCCTTCTACGGGGAATTCACCCCTCCACTTT
-	TRBD2	TRBV2	TRBJ2-7	CASNPLDAGGEQYF	TGTGCCAGCAATCCTCTGGACGCCGGGGGGGAGCAGTACTTC
once	TRBD2	TRBV5-1	TRBJ2-5	CASSFLAGQLQETQYF	TGCGCCAGCAGCTTTCTAGCGGGACAACTTCAAGAGACCCAGTACTTC
-	TRBD1	TRBV2	TRBJ1-1	CASRRTGLLNTEAFF	TGTGCCAGCAGAAGGACAGGGCTTCTGAACACTGAAGCTTTCTTT
-	-	TRBV6-5	TRBJ1-1	CASSYSYTQNTEAFF	TGTGCCAGCAGTTACTCGTACACCCAGAACACTGAAGCTTTCTTT
-	-	TRBV18	TRBJ2-5	CASSPTGQRGETQYF	TGTGCCAGCTCACCAACAGGGCAGAGAGGGGAGACCCAGTACTTC
-	TRBD1	TRBV5-1	TRBJ1-3	CASSPTGQGNTIYF	TGCGCCAGCAGCCCGACAGGGCAGGGAAACACCATATATTTT
few	-	TRBV30	TRBJ1-2	CAWSLGVGYTF	TGTGCCTGGAGTCTAGGGGTCGGCTACACCTTC
-	-	TRBV2	TRBJ1-6	CASSGGENSPLHF	TGTGCCAGCAGCGGGGGGGAAAATTCACCCCTCCACTTT
-	TRBD1	TRBV15	TRBJ1-4	CATSRSAGTENEKLFF	TGTGCCACCAGCAGATCCGCCGGGACAGAGAATGAAAAACTGTTTTTT
-	-	TRBV19	TRBJ2-2	CASTRQGGTGELFF	TGTGCCAGTACCCGGCAGGGGGGCACCGGGGAGCTGTTTTTT
-	TRBD1	TRBV7-9	TRBJ1-1	CASSTDRENTEAFF	TGTGCCAGCAGCACGGACAGGGAGAACACTGAAGCTTTCTTT
-	-	TRBV19	TRBJ1-5	CASSLPQGFGQPQHF	TGTGCCAGTAGTTTACCACAGGGATTCGGTCAGCCCCAGCATTTT
-	TRBD2	TRBV7-9	TRBJ2-2	CASSLTSGGFNTGELFF	TGTGCCAGCAGCTTGACTAGCGGGGGGTTCAACACCGGGGAGCTGTTTTTT
-	-	TRBV29-1	TRBJ2-4	CSVEDPPQGPKNIQYF	TGCAGCGTTGAAGATCCCCCACAGGGTCCCAAAAACATTCAGTACTTC
-	-	TRBV4-2	TRBJ2-7	CASTLGGGNPYEQYF	TGTGCCAGCACTCTTGGGGGGGGCAACCCCTACGAGCAGTACTTC
-	-	TRBV27	TRBJ2-7	CASTPWGRRPYEQYF	TGTGCCAGCACCCCCTGGGGGCGCAGGCCCTACGAGCAGTACTTC
-	TRBD1	TRBV6-4	TRBJ2-2	CARQGQGVTGELFF	TGTGCCAGGCAGGGACAGGGGGTGACCGGGGAGCTGTTTTTT
-	-	TRBV5-1	TRBJ1-2	CASSLAQGYGYTF	TGCGCCAGCAGCTTGGCACAGGGCTATGGCTACACCTTC
-	-	TRBV29-1	TRBJ2-1	CSVEEAAQVQFF	TGCAGCGTTGAAGAGGCTGCTCAGGTGCAGTTCTTC
-	-	TRBV5-1	TRBJ2-7	CASSHPQGVEQYF	TGCGCCAGCAGCCACCCACAGGGTGTCGAGCAGTACTTC
-	-	TRBV7-8	TRBJ1-5	CASSLGDRTYSNQPQHF	TGTGCCAGCAGCTTAGGCGACAGAACCTATAGCAATCAGCCCCAGCATTTT
-	-	TRBV5-1	TRBJ1-4	CASSLGTLRENEKLFF	TGCGCCAGCAGCTTGGGGACTCTTCGGGAAAATGAAAAACTGTTTTTT
-	TRBD1	TRBV5-1	TRBJ1-1	CASSLGRGQGAPRNEAFF	TGCGCCAGCAGCTTGGGGAGGGGACAGGGGGCGCCCCGTAATGAAGCTTTCTTT
-	TRBD1	TRBV7-3	TRBJ2-2	CASSPWTGTNTGELFF	TGTGCCAGCAGCCCCTGGACAGGGACGAACACCGGGGAGCTGTTTTTT
-	TRBD1	TRBV30	TRBJ1-6	CAWSDSLRTGDSPLHF	TGTGCCTGGAGTGACTCCCTTCGGACAGGGGATTCACCCCTCCACTTT
-	TRBD2	TRBV28	TRBJ2-7	CASSSRTSGSYEQYF	TGTGCCAGCAGTTCGAGGACTAGCGGGTCCTACGAGCAGTACTTC
-	-	TRBV29-1	TRBJ1-1	CSVQGPENTEAFF	TGCAGCGTACAGGGCCCGGAGAACACTGAAGCTTTCTTT
-	-	TRBV5-1	TRBJ1-1	CASSSRGGTAWNTEAFF	TGCGCCAGCAGCTCGAGGGGGGGCACGGCCTGGAACACTGAAGCTTTCTTT
-	-	TRBV2	TRBJ1-5	CASNAGYQQPQHF	TGTGCCAGCAACGCAGGGTATCAACAGCCCCAGCATTTT
-	-	TRBV5-1	TRBJ2-7	CASSAAGTGYEQYF	TGCGCCAGCAGCGCCGCCGGGACTGGCTACGAGCAGTACTTC
-	TRBD1	TRBV7-9	TRBJ1-6	CASSITGGNNSPLHF	TGTGCCAGCAGCATAACAGGGGGGAACAATTCACCCCTCCACTTT
few	-	TRBV5-1	TRBJ2-1	CASSLRQGEDEQFF	TGCGCCAGCAGCTTGAGGCAGGGGGAGGATGAGCAGTTCTTC
few	TRBD1	TRBV5-1	TRBJ2-3	CASSLAGQGPTDTQYF	TGCGCCAGCAGCTTGGCAGGACAGGGGCCCACAGATACGCAGTATTTT
-	TRBD1	TRBV6-6	TRBJ1-6	CASSQRDSNSPLHF	TGTGCCAGCAGTCAGAGGGACAGCAATTCACCCCTCCACTTT
once	TRBD2	TRBV29-1	TRBJ2-5	CSVGSGGGETQYF	TGCAGCGTTGGTAGCGGGGGCGGGGAGACCCAGTACTTC
-	TRBD1	TRBV6-6	TRBJ2-1	CASSPSRQGGYNEQFF	TGTGCCAGCAGCCCCAGCCGACAGGGGGGGTATAATGAGCAGTTCTTC
-	-	TRBV4-1	TRBJ1-3	CASSQDRLLSSGNTIYF	TGCGCCAGCAGCCAAGATAGACTGTTAAGCTCTGGAAACACCATATATTTT
-	-	TRBV7-3	TRBJ1-3	CASSSGAQNTIYF	TGTGCCAGCAGCTCAGGGGCCCAAAACACCATATATTTT
-	-	TRBV15	TRBJ1-2	CATSRAAAIYGYTF	TGTGCCACCAGCAGAGCAGCGGCGATCTATGGCTACACCTTC
-	TRBD1	TRBV19	TRBJ1-2	CASNPDRRGYYGYTF	TGTGCCAGCAACCCGGACAGGAGGGGTTACTATGGCTACACCTTC
-	-	TRBV18	TRBJ1-1	CASSRGAEAFF	TGTGCCAGCTCACGGGGAGCTGAAGCTTTCTTT
few	TRBD2	TRBV4-2	TRBJ2-7	CASSQKGVGAGGYEQYF	TGTGCCAGCAGCCAAAAGGGGGTTGGAGCGGGGGGTTACGAGCAGTACTTC
-	-	TRBV6-1	TRBJ2-5	CASSELRALSQETQYF	TGTGCCAGCAGTGAGTTGCGGGCCCTCTCTCAAGAGACCCAGTACTTC
-	TRBD2	TRBV11-2	TRBJ2-7	CASSWERGYEQYF	TGTGCCAGCAGCTGGGAGCGGGGCTACGAGCAGTACTTC